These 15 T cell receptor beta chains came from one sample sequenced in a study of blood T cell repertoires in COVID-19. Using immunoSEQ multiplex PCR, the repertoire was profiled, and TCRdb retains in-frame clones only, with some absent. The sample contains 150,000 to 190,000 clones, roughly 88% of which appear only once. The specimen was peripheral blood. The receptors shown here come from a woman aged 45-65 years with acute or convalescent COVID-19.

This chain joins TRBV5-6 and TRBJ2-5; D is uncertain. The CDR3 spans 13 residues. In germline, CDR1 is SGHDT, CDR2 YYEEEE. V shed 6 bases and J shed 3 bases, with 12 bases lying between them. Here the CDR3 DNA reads TGTGCCAGCACCTCGACGGAGAAAGAGACCCAGTACTTC. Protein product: CASTSTEKETQYF.

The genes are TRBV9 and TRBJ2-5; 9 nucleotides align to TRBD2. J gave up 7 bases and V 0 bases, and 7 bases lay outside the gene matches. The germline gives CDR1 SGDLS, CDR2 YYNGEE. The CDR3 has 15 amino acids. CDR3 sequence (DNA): TGTGCCAGCAGCGTAGGAGAGCGGGGGGTAGGGACCCAGTACTTC. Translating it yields CASSVGERGVGTQYF. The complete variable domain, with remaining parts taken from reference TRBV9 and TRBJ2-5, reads DSGVTQTPKHLITATGQRVTLRCSPRSGDLSVYWYQQSLDQGLQFLIQYYNGEERAKGNILERFSAQQFPDLHSELNLSSLELGDSALYFCASSVGERGVGTQYFGPGTRLLVL.

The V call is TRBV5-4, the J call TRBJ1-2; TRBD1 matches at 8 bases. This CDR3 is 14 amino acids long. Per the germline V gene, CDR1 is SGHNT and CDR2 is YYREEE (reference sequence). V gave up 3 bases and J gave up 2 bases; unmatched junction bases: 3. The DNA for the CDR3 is TGTGCCAGCAGCTACAGGGGGGAAAACTATGGCTACACCTTC. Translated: CASSYRGENYGYTF.

This chain's CDR3 is CASSLVGEPYEQYF. CDR3 DNA: TGCGCCAGCAGCTTGGTAGGGGAACCCTACGAGCAGTACTTC. The V call is TRBV5-1, the J call TRBJ2-7, with a weak D call TRBD1 (5 bases). The ends were cut back, 0 bases at V and 2 bases at J, with 9 bases in the middle. The germline V gene encodes CDR1 SGHRS and CDR2 YFSETQ. The CDR3 loop spans 14 amino acids.

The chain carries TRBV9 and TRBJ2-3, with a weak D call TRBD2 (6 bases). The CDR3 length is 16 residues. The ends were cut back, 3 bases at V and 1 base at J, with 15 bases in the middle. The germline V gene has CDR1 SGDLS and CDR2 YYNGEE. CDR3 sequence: CASSALATGGTDTQYF. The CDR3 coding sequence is TGTGCCAGCAGCGCCCTGGCTACGGGGGGCACAGATACGCAGTATTTT.

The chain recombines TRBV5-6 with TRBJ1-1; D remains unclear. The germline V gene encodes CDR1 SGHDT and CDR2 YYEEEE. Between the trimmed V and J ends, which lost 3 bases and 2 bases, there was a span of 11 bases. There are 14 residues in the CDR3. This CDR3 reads CASSSASQNTEAFF. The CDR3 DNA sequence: TGTGCCAGCAGCTCCGCCTCACAAAACACTGAAGCTTTCTTT.

CDR3 residues: CASRSLLGDGYTF. CDR3 bases: TGTGCCAGCAGGTCCCTTCTAGGGGATGGCTACACCTTC. V and J are TRBV7-2 and TRBJ1-2; a weak D match, TRBD1 (5 bases). CDR3 length equals 13 residues. V lost 6 bases, J lost 6 bases, and 14 bases lay in between. CDR1 and CDR2 from the germline V gene are SGHTA and FQGNSA.

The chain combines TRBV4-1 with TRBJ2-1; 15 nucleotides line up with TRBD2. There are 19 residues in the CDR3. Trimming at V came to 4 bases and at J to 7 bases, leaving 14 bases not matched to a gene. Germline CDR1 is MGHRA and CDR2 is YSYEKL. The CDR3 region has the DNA TGCGCCAGCAGCCGCCTCCCGGGACTAGCGGGAGGCCAAGGGAATGAGCAGTTCTTC. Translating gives CASSRLPGLAGGQGNEQFF.

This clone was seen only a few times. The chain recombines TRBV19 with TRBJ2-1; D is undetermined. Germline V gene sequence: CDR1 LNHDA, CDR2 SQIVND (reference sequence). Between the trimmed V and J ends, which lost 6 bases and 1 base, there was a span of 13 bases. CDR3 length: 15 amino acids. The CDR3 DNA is TGTGCCAGTAGCGGCTTGGGCGTTTCCTACAATGAGCAGTTCTTC. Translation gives CASSGLGVSYNEQFF.

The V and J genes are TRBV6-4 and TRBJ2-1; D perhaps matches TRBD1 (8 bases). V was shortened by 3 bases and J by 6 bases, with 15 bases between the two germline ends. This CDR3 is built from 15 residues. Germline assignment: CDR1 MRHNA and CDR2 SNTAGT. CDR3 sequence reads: CASSEDRDYVNEQFF. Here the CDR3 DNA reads TGTGCCAGCAGTGAGGACAGGGACTATGTCAATGAGCAGTTCTTC.

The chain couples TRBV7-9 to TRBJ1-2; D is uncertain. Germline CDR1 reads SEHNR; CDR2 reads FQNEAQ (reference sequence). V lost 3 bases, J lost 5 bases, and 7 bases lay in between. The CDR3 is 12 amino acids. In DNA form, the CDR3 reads TGTGCCAGCAGCTTGGTCCTATATGGCTACACCTTC. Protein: CASSLVLYGYTF.

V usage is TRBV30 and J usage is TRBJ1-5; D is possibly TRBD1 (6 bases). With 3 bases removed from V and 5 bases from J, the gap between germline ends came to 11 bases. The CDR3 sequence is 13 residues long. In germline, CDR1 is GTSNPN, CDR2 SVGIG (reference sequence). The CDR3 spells CAWRGPGDQPQHF. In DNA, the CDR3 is TGTGCCTGGAGAGGGCCAGGGGATCAGCCCCAGCATTTT.

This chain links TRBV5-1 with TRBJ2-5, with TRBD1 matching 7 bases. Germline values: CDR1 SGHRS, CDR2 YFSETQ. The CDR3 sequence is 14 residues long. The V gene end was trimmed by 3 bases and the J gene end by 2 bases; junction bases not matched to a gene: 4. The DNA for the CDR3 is TGCGCCAGCAGCTCCGGGACAGTACAAGAGACCCAGTACTTC. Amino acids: CASSSGTVQETQYF.

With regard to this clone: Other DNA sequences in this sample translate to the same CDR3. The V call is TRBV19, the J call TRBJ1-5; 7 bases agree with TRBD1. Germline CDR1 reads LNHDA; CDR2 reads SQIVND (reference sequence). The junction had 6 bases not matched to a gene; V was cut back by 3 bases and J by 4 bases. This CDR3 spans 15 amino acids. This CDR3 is CASSIEATGNQPQHF. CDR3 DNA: TGTGCCAGTAGTATCGAGGCGACAGGGAATCAGCCCCAGCATTTT. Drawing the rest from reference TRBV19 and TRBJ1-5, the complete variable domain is DGGITQSPKYLFRKEGQNVTLSCEQNLNHDAMYWYRQDPGQGLRLIYYSQIVNDFQKGDIAEGYSVSREKKESFPLTVTSAQKNPTAFYLCASSIEATGNQPQHFGDGTRLSIL.

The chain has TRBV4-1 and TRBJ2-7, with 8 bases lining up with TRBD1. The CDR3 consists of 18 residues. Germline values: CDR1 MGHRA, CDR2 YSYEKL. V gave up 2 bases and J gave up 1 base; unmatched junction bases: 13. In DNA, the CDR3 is TGCGCCAGCAGCCAATCAGGGGGCGCGTACCTTGGGTCCTACGAGCAGTACTTC. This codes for CASSQSGGAYLGSYEQYF.